Presented here are 8 T cell receptor beta chains from one specimen sequenced in a study of tumor and adjacent non-tumor tissue in lung cancer. This sample's RNA came from whole unsorted tissue. Three rounds of nested PCR, following a modified ARM-PCR protocol, produced the TCRbeta library. TCRdb re-analysed the multiplex PCR reads in MiXCR, keeping a single row per CDR3 protein. There are 77,000 or so distinct CDR3 sequences in the sample; roughly 80% occur only once, and less than 15% lies in the top ten. Sequenced: lung tumor tissue. These receptors were obtained from a woman aged 45-65 years with non-small cell lung cancer.

This clonotype was seen ten or more times. This chain uses TRBV25-1 with TRBJ1-1; the D gene is possibly TRBD1 (6 bases). Looked up from germline, CDR1 is MGHDK and CDR2 is SYGVNS. The CDR3 loop spans 15 amino acids. The V and J ends lost 3 bases and 0 bases respectively, with 11 bases between them. The CDR3: CASSDGTSMNTEAFF. In DNA, the CDR3 is TGTGCCAGCAGTGATGGGACATCCATGAACACTGAAGCTTTCTTT. The full variable domain, in which reference TRBV25-1 and TRBJ1-1 provide the parts outside the CDR3, is EADIYQTPRYLVIGTGKKITLECSQTMGHDKMYWYQQDPGMELHLIHYSYGVNSTEKGDLSSESTVSRIRTEHFPLTLESARPSHTSQYLCASSDGTSMNTEAFFGQGTRLTVV.

Concerning this clonotype itself: At one end the junction does not follow the germline gene, possibly because of a read error. The J gene is TRBJ2-1, the V gene TRBV28; 9 positions match TRBD2. In germline, CDR1 is MDHEN, CDR2 SYDVKM. The CDR3 has 14 amino acids. The CDR3 coding sequence is TGTGCAAGCAGGCTAGCGGGAACTCTGCAGGAGCAGTTCTTC. It translates to CASRLAGTLQEQFF. Drawing the rest from reference TRBV28 and TRBJ2-1, the complete variable domain is DVKVTQSSRYLVKRTGEKVFLECVQDMDHENMFWYRQDPGLGLRLIYFSYDVKMKEKGDIPEGYSVSREKKERFSLILESASTNQTSMYLCASRLAGTLQEQFFGPGTRLTVL.

A word on this clonotype: The missing conserved phenylalanine or tryptophan at the end of this CDR3 makes a read error likely. The limits of the CDR3 on the DNA are not certain, so only TCRdb's listed CDR3 is given. This rearrangement joins TRBV11-2 to TRBJ2-1. The CDR3 length is 13 residues, termini included. Germline CDR1 SGHAT, CDR2 FQNNGV. This CDR3 reads CASSLEAFNEQFL.

This clonotype was observed many times. J is TRBJ2-7 and V is TRBV7-9; 7 nucleotides align to TRBD1. J gave up 3 bases and V 1 base, and 0 bases lay outside the gene matches. This CDR3 contains 13 residues. Germline lookup yields CDR1 SEHNR and CDR2 FQNEAQ (reference sequence). This CDR3 is CASSLGDSYEQYF. In DNA, the CDR3 is TGTGCCAGCAGCTTAGGGGACAGCTACGAGCAGTACTTC.

In regard to this clonotype: The conserved final phenylalanine or tryptophan is absent from the CDR3, which likely points to a read error. The chain is built from TRBV6-6 and TRBJ1-2; a weak D match, TRBD1 (5 bases). Trimming took 4 bases from V and 0 from J, leaving 9 bases between them. CDR1 and CDR2 from the germline V gene are MNHNY and SVGAGI (reference sequence). This CDR3 is built from 14 residues. The CDR3 bases are TGTGCCAGCAGTTCCGGGACGGCTAACTATGGCTACACCTTA. The encoded protein is CASSSGTANYGYTL.

On this clonotype itself: The conserved phenylalanine or tryptophan is not found at the CDR3 terminus, so this likely reflects a read error. The chain recombines TRBV12-3 or TRBV12-4 with TRBJ2-7; 7 bases match TRBD2. The CDR3 has 13 amino acids. V was clipped by 3 bases and J by 3 bases; unmatched bases: 2. The CDR3 DNA reads TGTGCCAGCAGTTTCCTAGCGGTCTACGAGCAGTACTTA. Translated, it gives CASSFLAVYEQYL.

The V and J genes are TRBV5-1 and TRBJ2-2; possibly TRBD1 for D (5 bases). The length of the CDR3 is 17 residues. The V gene's germline CDR1 is SGHRS and CDR2 YFSETQ. V gave up 7 bases and J gave up 4 bases, with 23 bases separating them. The CDR3 nucleotides read TGCGCCAGCGGCCTGGTCCACTCTGGGGCCGTCACCGGGGAGCTGTTTTTT. This sequence encodes CASGLVHSGAVTGELFF.

Concerning this clonotype itself: Because it lacks the conserved phenylalanine or tryptophan at the end, this CDR3 is likely a read error. The V call is TRBV6-1, the J call TRBJ2-2, with 10 nucleotides matching TRBD2. The CDR3 runs to 14 residues. Looked up from germline, CDR1 is MNHNS and CDR2 is SASEGT. V shed 5 bases, J shed 7 bases, and the junction held 4 bases outside the gene matches. In nucleotides, the CDR3 is TGTGCCAGCAGTCTAGCGGGAGACAACGGGGAGCTGTTTTTA. Its translation is CASSLAGDNGELFL.